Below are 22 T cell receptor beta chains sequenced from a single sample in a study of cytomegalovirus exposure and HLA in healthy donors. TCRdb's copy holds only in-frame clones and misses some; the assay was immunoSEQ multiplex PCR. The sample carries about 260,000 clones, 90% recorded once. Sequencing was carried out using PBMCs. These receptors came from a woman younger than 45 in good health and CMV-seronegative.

The CDR3 sequence is CASSLSRASTDTQYF. In nucleotides, the CDR3 is TGTGCCAGCAGCTTATCCAGGGCTAGCACAGATACGCAGTATTTT. The V gene is TRBV7-2, the J gene TRBJ2-3, with a weak D call TRBD1 (5 bases). Trimming stripped 2 bases from V and 0 bases from J, with 9 bases between. CDR1 is SGHTA and CDR2 is FQGNSA in the germline V gene. The CDR3 is made up of 15 amino acids.

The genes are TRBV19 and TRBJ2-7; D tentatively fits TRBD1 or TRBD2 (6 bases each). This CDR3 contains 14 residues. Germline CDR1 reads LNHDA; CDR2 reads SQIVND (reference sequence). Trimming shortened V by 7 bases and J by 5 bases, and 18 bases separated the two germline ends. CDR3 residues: CASKDGGGKNEQYF. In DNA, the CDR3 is TGTGCCAGTAAGGACGGAGGGGGGAAGAACGAGCAGTACTTC. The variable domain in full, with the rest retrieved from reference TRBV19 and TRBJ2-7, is DGGITQSPKYLFRKEGQNVTLSCEQNLNHDAMYWYRQDPGQGLRLIYYSQIVNDFQKGDIAEGYSVSREKKESFPLTVTSAQKNPTAFYLCASKDGGGKNEQYFGPGTRLTVT.

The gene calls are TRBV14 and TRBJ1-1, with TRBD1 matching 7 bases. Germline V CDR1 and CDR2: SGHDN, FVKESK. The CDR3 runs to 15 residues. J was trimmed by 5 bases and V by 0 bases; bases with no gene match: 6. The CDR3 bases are TGTGCCAGCAGCCAAGATTGGCAGGGGGGGACTGAAGCTTTCTTT. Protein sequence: CASSQDWQGGTEAFF.

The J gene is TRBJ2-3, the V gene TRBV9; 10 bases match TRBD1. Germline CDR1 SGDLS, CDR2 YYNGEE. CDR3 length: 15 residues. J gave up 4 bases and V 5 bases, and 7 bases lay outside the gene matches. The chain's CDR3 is CASSLTGGWADTQYF. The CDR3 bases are TGTGCCAGCAGTCTGACAGGGGGCTGGGCAGATACGCAGTATTTT. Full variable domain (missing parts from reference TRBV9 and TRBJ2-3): DSGVTQTPKHLITATGQRVTLRCSPRSGDLSVYWYQQSLDQGLQFLIQYYNGEERAKGNILERFSAQQFPDLHSELNLSSLELGDSALYFCASSLTGGWADTQYFGPGTRLTVL.

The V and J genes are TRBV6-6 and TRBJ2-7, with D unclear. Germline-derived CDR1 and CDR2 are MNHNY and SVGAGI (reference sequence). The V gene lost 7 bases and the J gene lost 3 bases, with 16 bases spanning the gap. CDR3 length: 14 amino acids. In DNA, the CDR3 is TGTGCCAGCACTATGAGCTTTTACAGCTACGAGCAGTACTTC. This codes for CASTMSFYSYEQYF.

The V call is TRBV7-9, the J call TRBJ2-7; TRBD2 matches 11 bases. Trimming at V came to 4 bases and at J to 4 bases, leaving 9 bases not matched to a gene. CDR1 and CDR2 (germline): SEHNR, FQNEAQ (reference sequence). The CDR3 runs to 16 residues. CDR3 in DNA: TGTGCCAGCAGCTCATCACTAGCGGGAGTCGGGTACGAGCAGTACTTC. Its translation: CASSSSLAGVGYEQYF.

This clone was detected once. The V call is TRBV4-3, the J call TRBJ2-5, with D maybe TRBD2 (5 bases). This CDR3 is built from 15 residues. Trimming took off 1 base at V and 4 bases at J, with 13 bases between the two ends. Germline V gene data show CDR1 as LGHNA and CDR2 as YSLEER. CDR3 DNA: TGCGCCAGCAGCCAAGGATATCGGGGTTTAGAGACCCAGTACTTC. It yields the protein CASSQGYRGLETQYF.

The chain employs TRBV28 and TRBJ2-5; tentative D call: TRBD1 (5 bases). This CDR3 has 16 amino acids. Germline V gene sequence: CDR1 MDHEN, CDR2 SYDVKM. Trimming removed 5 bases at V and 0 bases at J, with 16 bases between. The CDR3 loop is CASSPDLGADQETQYF. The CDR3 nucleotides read TGTGCCAGCAGTCCAGACCTAGGGGCGGACCAAGAGACCCAGTACTTC. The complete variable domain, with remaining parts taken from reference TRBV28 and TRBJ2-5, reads DVKVTQSSRYLVKRTGEKVFLECVQDMDHENMFWYRQDPGLGLRLIYFSYDVKMKEKGDIPEGYSVSREKKERFSLILESASTNQTSMYLCASSPDLGADQETQYFGPGTRLLVL.

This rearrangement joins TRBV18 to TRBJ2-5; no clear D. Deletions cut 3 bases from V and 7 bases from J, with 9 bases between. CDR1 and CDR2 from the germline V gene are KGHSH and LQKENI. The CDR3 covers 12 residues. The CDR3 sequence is CASSPDVGTQYF. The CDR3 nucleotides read TGTGCCAGCTCACCGGACGTGGGGACCCAGTACTTC.

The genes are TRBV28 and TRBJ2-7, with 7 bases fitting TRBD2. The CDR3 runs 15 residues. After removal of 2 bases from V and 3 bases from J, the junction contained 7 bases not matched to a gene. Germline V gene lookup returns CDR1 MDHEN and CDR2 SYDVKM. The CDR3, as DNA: TGTGCCAGCAGTTTAGCCCTCACTAGCGTCTACGAGCAGTACTTC. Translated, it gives CASSLALTSVYEQYF.

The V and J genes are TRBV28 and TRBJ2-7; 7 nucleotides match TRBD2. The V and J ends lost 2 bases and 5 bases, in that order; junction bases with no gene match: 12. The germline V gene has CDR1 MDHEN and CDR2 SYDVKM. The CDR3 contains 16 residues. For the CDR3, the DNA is TGTGCCAGCAGTTTAATGGAAATAGCGGGTACCCACGAGCAGTACTTC. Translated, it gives CASSLMEIAGTHEQYF.

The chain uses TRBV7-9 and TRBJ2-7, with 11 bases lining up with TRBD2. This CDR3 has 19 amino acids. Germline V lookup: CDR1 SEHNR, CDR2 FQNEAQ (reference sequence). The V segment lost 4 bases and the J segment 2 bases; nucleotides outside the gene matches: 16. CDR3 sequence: CASSSNVGLADHPPYEQYF. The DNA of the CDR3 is TGTGCCAGCAGCTCCAATGTGGGACTAGCGGATCACCCTCCCTACGAGCAGTACTTC.

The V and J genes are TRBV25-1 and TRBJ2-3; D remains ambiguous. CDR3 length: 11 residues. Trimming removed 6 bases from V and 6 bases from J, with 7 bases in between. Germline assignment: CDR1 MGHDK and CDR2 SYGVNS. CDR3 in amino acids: CASRNSDTQYF. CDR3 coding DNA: TGTGCCAGCAGAAACAGCGATACGCAGTATTTT.

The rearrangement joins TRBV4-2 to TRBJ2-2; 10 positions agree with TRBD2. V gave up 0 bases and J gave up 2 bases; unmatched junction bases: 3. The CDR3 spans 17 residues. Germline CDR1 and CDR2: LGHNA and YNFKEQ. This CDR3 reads CASSQDGLAVNTGELFF. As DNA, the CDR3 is TGTGCCAGCAGCCAAGACGGACTAGCGGTTAACACCGGGGAGCTGTTTTTT.

The CDR3 nucleotides are TGTGCCAGCCGCATAGCCGGGAGGGATGAGCAGTTCTTC. It specifies CASRIAGRDEQFF. The chain recombines TRBV27 with TRBJ2-1; 8 positions agree with TRBD2. The CDR3 has 13 residues. With 8 bases clipped from V and 8 bases from J, the junction kept 8 bases outside the gene matches. Looked up from germline, CDR1 is MNHEY and CDR2 is SMNVEV (reference sequence).

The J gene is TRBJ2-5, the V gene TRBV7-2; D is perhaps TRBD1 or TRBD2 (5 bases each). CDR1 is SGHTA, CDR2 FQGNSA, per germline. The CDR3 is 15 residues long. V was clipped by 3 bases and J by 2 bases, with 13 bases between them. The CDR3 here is CASSFRGAGQETQYF. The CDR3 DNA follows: TGTGCCAGCAGCTTTAGAGGGGCGGGTCAAGAGACCCAGTACTTC.

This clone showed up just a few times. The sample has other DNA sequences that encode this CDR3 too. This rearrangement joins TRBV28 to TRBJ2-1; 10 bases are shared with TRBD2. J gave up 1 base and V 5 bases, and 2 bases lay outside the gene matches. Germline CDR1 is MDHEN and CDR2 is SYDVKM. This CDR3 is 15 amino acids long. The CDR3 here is CASSLAGASYNEQFF. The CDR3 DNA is TGTGCCAGCAGTCTAGCGGGAGCGTCCTACAATGAGCAGTTCTTC.

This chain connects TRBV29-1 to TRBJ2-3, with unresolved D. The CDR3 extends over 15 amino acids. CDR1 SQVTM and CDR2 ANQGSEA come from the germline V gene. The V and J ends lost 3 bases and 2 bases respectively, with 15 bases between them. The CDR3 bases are TGCAGCGTTGAGCCCCACGGAGTAAACACAGATACGCAGTATTTT. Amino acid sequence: CSVEPHGVNTDTQYF.

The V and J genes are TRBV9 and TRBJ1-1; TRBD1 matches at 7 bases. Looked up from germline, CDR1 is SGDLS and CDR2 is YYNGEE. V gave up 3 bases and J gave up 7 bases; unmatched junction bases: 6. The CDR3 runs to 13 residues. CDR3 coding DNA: TGTGCCAGCAGCGGGGGACAGCCGGGTGAAGCTTTCTTT. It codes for CASSGGQPGEAFF.

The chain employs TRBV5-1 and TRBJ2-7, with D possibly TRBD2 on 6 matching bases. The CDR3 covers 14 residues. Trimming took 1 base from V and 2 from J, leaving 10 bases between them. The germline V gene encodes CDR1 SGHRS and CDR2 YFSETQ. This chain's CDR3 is CASSLYSGAYEQYF. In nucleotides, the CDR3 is TGCGCCAGCAGCTTGTATAGCGGAGCCTACGAGCAGTACTTC.

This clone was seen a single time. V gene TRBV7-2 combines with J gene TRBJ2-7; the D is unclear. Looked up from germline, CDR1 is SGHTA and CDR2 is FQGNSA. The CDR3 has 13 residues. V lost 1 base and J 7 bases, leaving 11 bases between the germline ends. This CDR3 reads CASSLEQSKEQYF. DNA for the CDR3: TGTGCCAGCAGCTTAGAACAGTCGAAAGAGCAGTACTTC.

CDR3 in amino acids: CASSPGQGNIGNQPQHF. The CDR3, as DNA: TGTGCCAGCAGTCCCGGACAGGGTAACATTGGCAATCAGCCCCAGCATTTT. This chain joins TRBV28 and TRBJ1-5, with 8 positions matching TRBD1. CDR1 and CDR2 (germline): MDHEN, SYDVKM. The V and J ends lost 5 bases and 2 bases, in that order; junction bases with no gene match: 11. The CDR3 runs 17 residues.